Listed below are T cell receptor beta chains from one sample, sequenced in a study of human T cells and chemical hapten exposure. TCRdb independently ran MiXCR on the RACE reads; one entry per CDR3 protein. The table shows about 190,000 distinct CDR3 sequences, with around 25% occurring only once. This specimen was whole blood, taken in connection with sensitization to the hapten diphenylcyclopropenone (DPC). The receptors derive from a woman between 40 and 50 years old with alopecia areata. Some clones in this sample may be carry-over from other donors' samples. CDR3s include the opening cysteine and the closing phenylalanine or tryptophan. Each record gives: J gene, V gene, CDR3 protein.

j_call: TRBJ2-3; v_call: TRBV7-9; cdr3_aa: CASSSLPIGTDTQYF
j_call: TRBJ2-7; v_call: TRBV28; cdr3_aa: CASSLRPYEQYF
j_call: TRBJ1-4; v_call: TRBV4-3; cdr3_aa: CASSQDLVGRYLFF
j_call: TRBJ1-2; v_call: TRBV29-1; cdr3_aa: CSVKGEGRSNYGYTF
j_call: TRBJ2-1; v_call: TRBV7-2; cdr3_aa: CASSPLSGYYNEQFF
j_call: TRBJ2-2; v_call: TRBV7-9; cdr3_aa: CASSYSGRPGELFF
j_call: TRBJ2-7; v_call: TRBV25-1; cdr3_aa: CASSNDWREGYEQYF
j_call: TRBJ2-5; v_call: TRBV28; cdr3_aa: CASSPRGAGGPRETQYF
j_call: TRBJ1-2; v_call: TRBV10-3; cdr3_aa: CAISYLDRDGVSRGYTF
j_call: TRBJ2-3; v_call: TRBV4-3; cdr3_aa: CASRGGSLNTQYF
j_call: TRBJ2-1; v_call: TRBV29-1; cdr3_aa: CSSSAANEQFF
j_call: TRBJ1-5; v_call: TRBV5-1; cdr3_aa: CASSLVAGDQPQHF
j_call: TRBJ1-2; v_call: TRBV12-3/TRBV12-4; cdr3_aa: CASRYNYGYTF
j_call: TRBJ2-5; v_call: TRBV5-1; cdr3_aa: CASSGIPGQSEETQYF
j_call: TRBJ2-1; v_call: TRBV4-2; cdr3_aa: CASSQTLAGSPYF
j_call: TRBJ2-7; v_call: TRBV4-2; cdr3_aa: CASSQGLWTSGSFRSEQYF
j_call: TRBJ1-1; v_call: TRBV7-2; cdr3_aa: CASSLDRATDTEAFF
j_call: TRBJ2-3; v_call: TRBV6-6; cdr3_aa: CASQRASTDTQYF
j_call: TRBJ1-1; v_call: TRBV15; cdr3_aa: CATSTGQGATEAFF
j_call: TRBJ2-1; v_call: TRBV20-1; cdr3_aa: CSARDRTSGSNEQFF
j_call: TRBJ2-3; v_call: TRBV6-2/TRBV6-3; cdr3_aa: CASSYGQVNPDTQYF
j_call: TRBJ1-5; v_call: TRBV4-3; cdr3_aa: CASSQERTGTGQPQHF
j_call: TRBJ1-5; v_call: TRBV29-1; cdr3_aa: CSASENRNQPQHF
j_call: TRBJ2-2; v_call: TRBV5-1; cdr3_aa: CASSLNSGRAAGELFF
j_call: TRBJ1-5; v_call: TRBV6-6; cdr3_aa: CASSPGQGGFSNQPQHF
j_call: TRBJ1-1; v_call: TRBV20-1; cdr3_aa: CSARSPTDYTEAFF
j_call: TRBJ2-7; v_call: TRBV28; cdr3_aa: CASKSGAPNSYEQYF
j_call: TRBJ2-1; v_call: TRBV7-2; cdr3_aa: CASSSLMMGEQFF
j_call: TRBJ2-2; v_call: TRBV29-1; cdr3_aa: CRETPRYKDRGYQNTGELFF
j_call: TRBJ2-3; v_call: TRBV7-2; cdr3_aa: CASSLDVGTADTQYF
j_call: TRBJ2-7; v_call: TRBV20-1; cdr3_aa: CSANPYGAESLYEQYF
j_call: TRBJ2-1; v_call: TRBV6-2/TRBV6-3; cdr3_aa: CASSYLGPYNEQFF
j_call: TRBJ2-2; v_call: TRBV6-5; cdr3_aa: CASSYSWTAYTGELFF
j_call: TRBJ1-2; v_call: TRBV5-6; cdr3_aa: CASSTGTVYGYTF
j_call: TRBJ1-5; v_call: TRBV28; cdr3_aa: CASRTGSFNQPQHF
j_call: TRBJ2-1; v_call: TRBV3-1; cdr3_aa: CASSQGLAGGYNEQFF
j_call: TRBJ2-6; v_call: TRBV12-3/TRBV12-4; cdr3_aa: CASSPEGLSPVNVLTF